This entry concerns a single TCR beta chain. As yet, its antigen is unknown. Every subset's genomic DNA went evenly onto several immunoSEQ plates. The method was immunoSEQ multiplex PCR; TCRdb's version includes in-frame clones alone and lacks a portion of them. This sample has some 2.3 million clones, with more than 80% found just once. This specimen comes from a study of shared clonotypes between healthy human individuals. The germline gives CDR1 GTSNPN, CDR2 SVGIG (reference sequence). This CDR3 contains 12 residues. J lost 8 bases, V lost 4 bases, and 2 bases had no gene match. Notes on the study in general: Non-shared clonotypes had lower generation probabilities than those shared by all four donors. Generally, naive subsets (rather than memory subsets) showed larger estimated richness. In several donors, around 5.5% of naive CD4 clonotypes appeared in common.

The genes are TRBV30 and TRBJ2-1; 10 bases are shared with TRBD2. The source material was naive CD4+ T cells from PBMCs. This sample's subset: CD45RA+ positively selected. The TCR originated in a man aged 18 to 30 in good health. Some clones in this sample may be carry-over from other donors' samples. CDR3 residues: CAWTSGSDEQFF. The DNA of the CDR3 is TGTGCCTGGACTAGCGGGAGCGATGAGCAGTTCTTC.